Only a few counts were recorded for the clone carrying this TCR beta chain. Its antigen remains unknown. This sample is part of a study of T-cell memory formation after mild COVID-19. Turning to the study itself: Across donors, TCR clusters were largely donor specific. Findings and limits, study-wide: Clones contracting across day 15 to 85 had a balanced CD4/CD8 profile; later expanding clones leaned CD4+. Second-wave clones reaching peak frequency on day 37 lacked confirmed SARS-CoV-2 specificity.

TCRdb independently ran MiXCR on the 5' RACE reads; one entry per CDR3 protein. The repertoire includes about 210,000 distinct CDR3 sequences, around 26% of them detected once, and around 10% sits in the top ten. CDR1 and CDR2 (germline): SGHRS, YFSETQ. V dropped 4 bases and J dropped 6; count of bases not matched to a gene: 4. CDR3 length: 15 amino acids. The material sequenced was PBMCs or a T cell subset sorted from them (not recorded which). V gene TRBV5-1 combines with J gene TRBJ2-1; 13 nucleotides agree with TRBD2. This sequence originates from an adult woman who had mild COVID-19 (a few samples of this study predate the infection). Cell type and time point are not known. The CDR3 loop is CASSATSGGANEQFF. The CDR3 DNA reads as TGCGCCAGCAGCGCTACTAGCGGGGGGGCCAATGAGCAGTTCTTC.